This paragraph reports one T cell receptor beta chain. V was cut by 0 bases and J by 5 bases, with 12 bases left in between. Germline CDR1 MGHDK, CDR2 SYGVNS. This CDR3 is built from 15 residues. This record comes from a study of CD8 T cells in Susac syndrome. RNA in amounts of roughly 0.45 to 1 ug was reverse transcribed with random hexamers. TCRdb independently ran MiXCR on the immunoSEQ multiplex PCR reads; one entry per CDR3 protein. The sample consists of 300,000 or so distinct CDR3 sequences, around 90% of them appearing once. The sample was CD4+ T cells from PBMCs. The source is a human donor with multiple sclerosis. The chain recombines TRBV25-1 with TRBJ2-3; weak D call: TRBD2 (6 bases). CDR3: CASSEYRGAGDTQYF. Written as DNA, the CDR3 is TGTGCCAGCAGTGAATACCGCGGGGCTGGAGATACGCAGTATTTT.